This is a list of T cell receptor beta chains from one sample in a study of lymphopenia after photon versus proton radiotherapy. Clones were read by immunoSEQ multiplex PCR, and TCRdb kept only the in-frame ones, dropping some. The sample holds 50,000 or so clones, 92% seen once. Source: peripheral blood, taken from a patient treated with photon-based radiotherapy. These receptors originate from a woman aged 40 to 50 with cholangiocarcinoma. Each CDR3 is given with its conserved first and last residue. A D gene is named only where the DNA matches it firmly.

V	D	J	CDR3
TRBV7-2	TRBD1	TRBJ2-1	CASSPSPGTGGPSNEQFF
TRBV18	NA	TRBJ1-1	CASSPRGIMEAFF
TRBV30	TRBD2	TRBJ2-5	CAWTGGGEWETQYF
TRBV25-1	NA	TRBJ2-1	CASSGLNNEQFF
TRBV5-6	TRBD2	TRBJ2-2	CASSRGLAGANTGELFF
TRBV5-4	TRBD1	TRBJ1-2	CASSLGQVFGYTF
TRBV5-5	NA	TRBJ2-1	CASSQASGNEQFF
TRBV6-1	TRBD2	TRBJ2-3	CASTRGGSLDTQYF
TRBV27	TRBD1	TRBJ1-2	CASSSYGGYEGTGSFLANYGYTF
TRBV10-2	NA	TRBJ1-1	CASSEWQKNTEAFF
TRBV29-1	NA	TRBJ2-7	CSVGVGGSSYEQYF
TRBV5-1	TRBD2	TRBJ2-7	CASSEGTSGSYEQYF
TRBV27	TRBD1	NA	CASSSGPRRDRVHEQYF
TRBV7-6	TRBD2	TRBJ2-2	CASRHGLAEKNTGELFF